What follows are 15 T cell receptor beta chains derived from one specimen sequenced in a study of cytomegalovirus exposure and HLA in healthy donors. This PCR relied on a set of 60 Vbeta primers and 13 Jbeta primers. Sequenced by immunoSEQ multiplex PCR; TCRdb stores in-frame clones only, minus some. The data contain roughly 170,000 clones, more than 80% of them singletons. Sequencing was carried out using PBMCs. The receptors shown here come from a boy aged 5 to 17 in good health and CMV-seronegative.

As regards this clone: A junction end diverges from the germline sequence, so it may reflect a read error. Within the sample, other DNA sequences also encode this same CDR3. This sequence joins TRBV4-3 and TRBJ2-2, with 15 bases identical to TRBD2. This CDR3 region has 17 residues. CDR1 LGHNA and CDR2 YSLEER come from the germline V gene. CDR3 DNA: TGCGCCAGCAGCCGCCGGACTAGCGGGAGGGCCTCCGGAGAGCTGTTTTTT. Its translation: CASSRRTSGRASGELFF.

This clone was found once. The chain joins TRBV7-6 to TRBJ2-7; no definite D call. The ends were cut back, 1 base at V and 3 bases at J, with 10 bases in the middle. Per germline, CDR1 SGHVS and CDR2 FNYEAQ. CDR3 length: 14 residues. The CDR3, as DNA: TGTGCCAGCAGCTTAGGGAGTAGAAGCTACGAGCAGTACTTC. It specifies CASSLGSRSYEQYF. Filled out from reference TRBV7-6 and TRBJ2-7, the complete variable domain reads GAGVSQSPRYKVTKRGQDVALRCDPISGHVSLYWYRQALGQGPEFLTYFNYEAQQDKSGLPNDRFSAERPEGSISTLTIQRTEQRDSAMYRCASSLGSRSYEQYFGPGTRLTVT.

The count of this clone is one. The chain carries TRBV7-6 and TRBJ1-1; no clear D gene. The germline V gene encodes CDR1 SGHVS and CDR2 FNYEAQ. The CDR3 runs to 12 residues. Trimming took off 4 bases at V and 4 bases at J, with 7 bases between the two ends. In DNA form, the CDR3 reads TGTGCCAGCAGCTCTGGGAGCACTGAAGCTTTCTTT. It is translated as CASSSGSTEAFF.

The rearrangement uses TRBV5-4 and TRBJ2-5, with 11 positions matching TRBD2. V lost 4 bases, J lost 4 bases, and 3 bases stayed unmatched. There are 14 residues in the CDR3. Germline CDR1 reads SGHNT; CDR2 reads YYREEE (reference sequence). Here the CDR3 DNA reads TGTGCCAGCAGCCGCGGACTAGCGGGAGAGACCCAGTACTTC. This encodes CASSRGLAGETQYF.

The chain employs TRBV29-1 and TRBJ2-7; D not certain. Trimming shortened V by 0 bases and J by 2 bases, and 14 bases separated the two germline ends. Germline assignment: CDR1 SQVTM and CDR2 ANQGSEA. The CDR3 consists of 15 residues. The CDR3 region is CSVEDLTGGTYEQYF. The CDR3 DNA reads TGCAGCGTTGAAGATCTGACCGGCGGAACCTACGAGCAGTACTTC.

Written as DNA, the CDR3 is TGCGCCAGCAGCCAACTCCCAGGCCGGGGACAGCATGGCTACACCTTC. Translating it yields CASSQLPGRGQHGYTF. This chain joins TRBV4-3 and TRBJ1-2, with 7 bases lining up with TRBD1. Germline V CDR1 and CDR2: LGHNA, YSLEER. The ends lost 2 bases at V and 6 bases at J; junction bases unmatched: 12. The CDR3 loop spans 16 amino acids.

The rearrangement uses TRBV30 and TRBJ1-1, with D possibly being TRBD1 (5 bases). Looked up from germline, CDR1 is GTSNPN and CDR2 is SVGIG (reference sequence). This CDR3 has 14 residues. Trimming removed 0 bases at V and 5 bases at J, with 13 bases between. In DNA form, the CDR3 reads TGTGCCTGGAGTGTACTAAGGGGTCAGACTGAAGCTTTCTTT. Translating gives CAWSVLRGQTEAFF.

The gene calls are TRBV28 and TRBJ1-6; no reliable D call. This CDR3 spans 13 amino acids. The V end was cut by 4 bases, the J end by 12 bases, with 13 bases between. Germline V CDR1 and CDR2: MDHEN, SYDVKM. This CDR3 is CASSSPQHEPLHF. DNA of the CDR3: TGTGCCAGCAGTTCACCACAACACGAACCCCTCCACTTT.

The CDR3 here is CASSSPLDYGYTF. The CDR3 coding sequence is TGTGCCAGCAGCTCCCCACTTGACTATGGCTACACCTTC. The chain is built from TRBV7-6 and TRBJ1-2; D unclear. CDR3 length: 13 residues. V shed 4 bases and J shed 3 bases, with 9 bases lying between them. CDR1 is SGHVS, CDR2 FNYEAQ, per germline.

This clone has just a few counts. The rearrangement uses TRBV19 and TRBJ1-2; unclear D gene. Trimming took off 7 bases at V and 7 bases at J, with 13 bases between the two ends. Germline V gene data show CDR1 as LNHDA and CDR2 as SQIVND (reference sequence). The CDR3 consists of 12 residues. DNA for the CDR3: TGTGCCAGTACAAGTTCCATCGGTGGCTACACCTTC. It encodes CASTSSIGGYTF. Based on the CDR3 plus reference TRBV19 and TRBJ1-2, the full variable domain is DGGITQSPKYLFRKEGQNVTLSCEQNLNHDAMYWYRQDPGQGLRLIYYSQIVNDFQKGDIAEGYSVSREKKESFPLTVTSAQKNPTAFYLCASTSSIGGYTFGSGTRLTVV.

The J gene is TRBJ1-2, the V gene TRBV5-6; 7 bases map to TRBD1. The CDR3 extends over 14 amino acids. V was pared by 0 bases and J by 4 bases, with 3 bases of the junction left unmatched. Germline V gene lookup returns CDR1 SGHDT and CDR2 YYEEEE. CDR3 DNA: TGTGCCAGCAGCTTGGACAGGGGTTTCTATGGCTACACCTTC. Its translation is CASSLDRGFYGYTF.

J is TRBJ2-1 and V is TRBV18; 11 bases align to TRBD2. CDR1 KGHSH and CDR2 LQKENI come from the germline V gene. V gave up 4 bases and J gave up 7 bases; unmatched junction bases: 9. CDR3 length: 16 amino acids. The DNA of the CDR3 is TGTGCCAGCTCACAGTTGTCCCTAGCGGGGGGAAATGAGCAGTTCTTC. The encoded protein is CASSQLSLAGGNEQFF.

The genes are TRBV30 and TRBJ2-1, with 7 positions matching TRBD2. CDR1 is GTSNPN and CDR2 is SVGIG in the germline V gene (reference sequence). V gave up 3 bases and J gave up 2 bases; unmatched junction bases: 4. The length of the CDR3 is 14 residues. CDR3 region: CAWSRGGPYNEQFF. CDR3 bases: TGTGCCTGGAGCCGGGGAGGGCCCTACAATGAGCAGTTCTTC.

V usage is TRBV5-1 and J usage is TRBJ2-3, with TRBD2 identical over 11 bases. This CDR3 region has 18 residues. The junction had 11 bases not matched to a gene; V was cut back by 4 bases and J by 1 base. Per germline, CDR1 SGHRS and CDR2 YFSETQ. The CDR3 bases are TGCGCCAGCAGCGCAGGGCTAGCGGGGGGCCGGGGCACAGATACGCAGTATTTT. This sequence encodes CASSAGLAGGRGTDTQYF.

The V and J genes are TRBV7-9 and TRBJ1-2, with D possibly TRBD1 on 5 matching bases. Trimming shortened V by 7 bases and J by 4 bases, and 16 bases separated the two germline ends. CDR3 length: 14 residues. CDR1 is SEHNR, CDR2 FQNEAQ, per germline (reference sequence). The CDR3 loop reads CASTRGGGFYGYTF. The CDR3 region has the DNA TGTGCCAGCACCCGCGGCGGGGGATTCTATGGCTACACCTTC.